The 28 T cell receptor beta chains reported below all come from one sample, sequenced in a study of cytomegalovirus exposure and HLA in healthy donors. Amplification used 60 Vbeta primers and 13 Jbeta primers. Assay used: immunoSEQ multiplex PCR; TCRdb lists only in-frame clones, some missing. The sample shows some 180,000 clones, roughly 70% of them seen only once. Source material: PBMCs. These receptors all stem from a woman aged 25 to 39 in good health and CMV-seronegative.

This sequence joins TRBV18 and TRBJ2-1, with D perhaps matching TRBD2 (5 bases). The V and J ends lost 5 bases and 3 bases respectively, with 11 bases between them. The CDR3 is made up of 14 amino acids. The germline V gene encodes CDR1 KGHSH and CDR2 LQKENI. For the CDR3, the DNA is TGTGCCAGCTCAGGGGAGAGAGGCTACAATGAGCAGTTCTTC. It translates to CASSGERGYNEQFF.

The gene calls are TRBV2 and TRBJ2-1; 11 positions match TRBD2. Germline-derived CDR1 and CDR2 are SNHLY and FYNNEI. The V and J ends lost 8 bases and 4 bases, in that order; junction bases with no gene match: 1. This CDR3 comprises 13 residues. CDR3 DNA: TGTGCCAGCGGGACTAGCGGATACAATGAGCAGTTCTTC. This encodes CASGTSGYNEQFF.

The gene calls are TRBV7-8 and TRBJ1-2; no clear D. This CDR3 is built from 16 residues. Between the trimmed V and J ends, which lost 2 bases and 1 base, there was a span of 14 bases. CDR1 is SGHVS, CDR2 FQNEAQ, per germline. CDR3 sequence reads: CASSLKFQIHNYGYTF. CDR3 nucleotides: TGTGCCAGCAGCTTAAAGTTTCAGATCCATAACTATGGCTACACCTTC.

V usage is TRBV27 and J usage is TRBJ2-3, with TRBD2 as a possible D gene (5 bases). In germline, CDR1 is MNHEY, CDR2 SMNVEV (reference sequence). The CDR3 is 13 amino acids. Trimming shortened V by 8 bases and J by 2 bases, and 11 bases separated the two germline ends. CDR3 amino acids: CASRDGPTDTQYF. The CDR3 nucleotides read TGTGCCAGCCGGGATGGACCCACAGATACGCAGTATTTT.

This rearrangement joins TRBV5-4 to TRBJ2-7; 7 nucleotides align to TRBD1. V was pared by 0 bases and J by 3 bases, with 9 bases of the junction left unmatched. CDR1 and CDR2 from the germline V gene are SGHNT and YYREEE (reference sequence). CDR3 length: 16 amino acids. The CDR3 DNA reads as TGTGCCAGCAGCTTGGCCAAGGGGGCCCAACTCTACGAGCAGTACTTC. Translation: CASSLAKGAQLYEQYF.

The chain combines TRBV30 with TRBJ1-4; D not resolved. The germline V gene encodes CDR1 GTSNPN and CDR2 SVGIG (reference sequence). The length of the CDR3 is 14 residues. The ends were cut back, 4 bases at V and 8 bases at J, with 17 bases in the middle. CDR3 region: CAWIPSPVKEKLFF. In nucleotides, the CDR3 is TGTGCCTGGATCCCAAGCCCCGTGAAGGAAAAACTGTTTTTT.

This chain connects TRBV5-1 to TRBJ2-5; 7 bases agree with TRBD2. Germline CDR1 SGHRS, CDR2 YFSETQ. Trimming at V came to 4 bases and at J to 11 bases, leaving 11 bases not matched to a gene. The CDR3 is made up of 13 amino acids. As DNA, the CDR3 is TGCGCCAGCAGCCCCGCGGGGCCGCGGGAGCAGTACTTC. The encoded protein is CASSPAGPREQYF.

The rearrangement joins TRBV7-3 to TRBJ2-1, with TRBD2 matching 8 bases. V lost 5 bases, J lost 9 bases, and 15 bases stayed unmatched. This CDR3 is built from 16 residues. The germline CDR1 and CDR2 sequences are SGHTA and FQGTGA. The CDR3 loop reads CASSLRGGGKAGEQFF. The DNA for the CDR3 is TGTGCCAGCAGCCTACGGGGCGGGGGGAAGGCGGGTGAGCAGTTCTTC.

This chain links TRBV9 with TRBJ1-1, with D maybe TRBD1 (6 bases). Looked up from germline, CDR1 is SGDLS and CDR2 is YYNGEE. The CDR3 runs 15 residues. Trimming cost V 3 bases and J 6 bases, with 18 bases left between them. The CDR3 DNA sequence: TGTGCCAGCAGCGAGGGGAGGGTCAGGGGCTCTGAAGCTTTCTTT. This codes for CASSEGRVRGSEAFF.

This chain joins TRBV19 and TRBJ1-2; no reliable D call. CDR3 length: 15 residues. Germline CDR1 LNHDA, CDR2 SQIVND (reference sequence). V lost 0 bases to trimming and J lost 2 bases, with 10 bases between them. The CDR3 spells CASSIEMRVNYGYTF. Written as DNA, the CDR3 is TGTGCCAGTAGTATAGAAATGAGGGTCAACTATGGCTACACCTTC.

This chain links TRBV10-3 with TRBJ2-1; TRBD2 matches 8 bases. This CDR3 is built from 16 residues. V dropped 4 bases and J dropped 3; count of bases not matched to a gene: 8. CDR1 is ENHRY, CDR2 SYGVKD, per germline. The CDR3 bases are TGTGCCATCAGTGCGGGGGGGACACTACTCTACAATGAGCAGTTCTTC. Protein sequence: CAISAGGTLLYNEQFF.

The chain links TRBV7-3 to TRBJ2-5; 12 bases agree with TRBD2. CDR1 and CDR2 from the germline V gene are SGHTA and FQGTGA. Trimming removed 5 bases from V and 4 bases from J; junction bases left unmatched: 11. The CDR3 contains 17 residues. The CDR3 region is CASSPLPSGGAPETQYF. The CDR3 DNA reads TGTGCCAGCAGCCCTCTTCCTAGCGGGGGGGCCCCAGAGACCCAGTACTTC.

This rearrangement joins TRBV4-1 to TRBJ1-5; D is perhaps TRBD1 (5 bases). V lost 4 bases, J lost 0 bases, and 13 bases lay in between. The CDR3 contains 16 residues. In germline, CDR1 is MGHRA, CDR2 YSYEKL. The DNA of the CDR3 is TGCGCCAGCAGCCGGGACGGGACTCCTAGCAATCAGCCCCAGCATTTT. Its protein product is CASSRDGTPSNQPQHF.

V is TRBV30 and J is TRBJ1-1, with no clear D. V was shortened by 8 bases and J by 0 bases, with 19 bases between the two germline ends. The CDR3 contains 15 residues. The germline V gene has CDR1 GTSNPN and CDR2 SVGIG (reference sequence). For the CDR3, the DNA is TGTGCCGGCACAATCAAAGGGAGGATGAACACTGAAGCTTTCTTT. It specifies CAGTIKGRMNTEAFF.

V gene TRBV5-1 combines with J gene TRBJ2-1, with 9 bases lining up with TRBD2. From germline, CDR1 is SGHRS and CDR2 YFSETQ. V was clipped by 5 bases and J by 0 bases; unmatched bases: 9. CDR3 length: 17 residues. The CDR3 coding sequence is TGCGCCAGCAGGAAGCGGGGGGCCCCTAGCTCCTACAATGAGCAGTTCTTC. This codes for CASRKRGAPSSYNEQFF.

Here the CDR3 DNA reads TGTGCCAGCAGTGTAAGAGGGATCCAGAGCAATCAGCCCCAGCATTTT. The encoded protein is CASSVRGIQSNQPQHF. The rearrangement joins TRBV2 to TRBJ1-5, with unresolved D. The V gene lost 4 bases and the J gene lost 1 base, with 14 bases spanning the gap. This CDR3 contains 16 residues. Germline assignment: CDR1 SNHLY and CDR2 FYNNEI.

The rearrangement links TRBV7-3 to TRBJ2-2; TRBD2 matches 8 bases. The CDR3 loop spans 15 amino acids. V lost 0 bases to trimming and J lost 6 bases; unmatched junction nucleotides: 3. Germline assignment: CDR1 SGHTA and CDR2 FQGTGA. The CDR3 is CASSLTGGAAGELFF. In nucleotides, the CDR3 is TGTGCCAGCAGCTTAACCGGGGGGGCCGCCGGGGAGCTGTTTTTT.

The V gene is TRBV19, the J gene TRBJ2-3; D is unresolved. Between the trimmed V and J ends, which lost 10 bases and 0 bases, there was a span of 11 bases. The CDR3 runs to 13 residues. From germline, CDR1 is LNHDA and CDR2 SQIVND (reference sequence). CDR3 in amino acids: CATCLGSTDTQYF. In nucleotides, the CDR3 is TGTGCCACTTGCCTAGGAAGCACAGATACGCAGTATTTT.

This clone was seen a handful of times. V and J are TRBV9 and TRBJ2-7; TRBD1 agrees at 7 bases. Germline loops: CDR1 SGDLS, CDR2 YYNGEE. The CDR3 length is 15 residues. The V and J ends lost 4 bases and 0 bases, in that order; junction bases with no gene match: 7. CDR3 DNA: TGTGCCAGCAGCCCGGGACAGAGAAACTCCTACGAGCAGTACTTC. It codes for CASSPGQRNSYEQYF.

The rearrangement links TRBV4-3 to TRBJ2-1, with unresolved D. The CDR3 length is 12 residues. Germline V gene data show CDR1 as LGHNA and CDR2 as YSLEER. V lost 1 base to trimming and J lost 9 bases, with 7 bases between them. The CDR3 protein is CASSQAFGEQFF. In DNA form, the CDR3 reads TGCGCCAGCAGCCAAGCATTCGGTGAGCAGTTCTTC.

The CDR3 protein is CASSISGQGHYEQYF. The CDR3 DNA reads TGCGCCAGCAGCATCTCGGGACAGGGACACTACGAGCAGTACTTC. The chain carries TRBV5-1 and TRBJ2-7; 9 nucleotides match TRBD1. In germline, CDR1 is SGHRS, CDR2 YFSETQ. The CDR3 runs to 15 residues. The V and J ends lost 4 bases and 3 bases, in that order; junction bases with no gene match: 8.

The chain links TRBV18 to TRBJ1-2, with 10 bases that match TRBD1. V shed 3 bases and J 2 bases; nucleotides not matched to a gene: 3. Germline CDR1 reads KGHSH; CDR2 reads LQKENI. The CDR3 is made up of 15 amino acids. Written as DNA, the CDR3 is TGTGCCAGCTCACCCTCGACAGGGGGCAACTATGGCTACACCTTC. This translates into CASSPSTGGNYGYTF.

Comments on this clone: At one boundary the junction diverges from the germline segment, which might be a read error. The same CDR3 is also encoded by other DNA sequences in this sample. The chain couples TRBV2 to TRBJ2-2; 9 bases fit TRBD2. The CDR3 is made up of 14 amino acids. Germline V gene data show CDR1 as SNHLY and CDR2 as FYNNEI. The CDR3 spells CASSRLADTGELFF. CDR3 coding DNA: TGTGCCAGCAGTCGACTAGCGGACACCGGGGAACTGTTTTTT.

V is TRBV9 and J is TRBJ1-6; D may be TRBD1 (5 bases). V lost 4 bases and J lost 7, with 18 bases in between. The CDR3 runs 16 residues. CDR1 and CDR2 from the germline V gene are SGDLS and YYNGEE. Here the CDR3 DNA reads TGTGCCAGCAGCCTCGGGACTATCCCCCAGAATTCACCCCTCCACTTT. The encoded protein is CASSLGTIPQNSPLHF.

The rearrangement joins TRBV7-9 to TRBJ1-2; possibly TRBD1 for D (5 bases). V dropped 4 bases and J dropped 0 bases, with 9 bases sitting between them. CDR1 is SEHNR, CDR2 FQNEAQ, per germline (reference sequence). The CDR3 loop spans 14 amino acids. CDR3 loop: CASSSGLANYGYTF. CDR3 coding DNA: TGTGCCAGCAGCTCGGGACTAGCTAACTATGGCTACACCTTC.

The chain combines TRBV7-9 with TRBJ1-1; maybe TRBD1 (6 bases). Between the trimmed V and J ends, which lost 5 bases and 1 base, there was a span of 17 bases. Germline assignment: CDR1 SEHNR and CDR2 FQNEAQ (reference sequence). The CDR3 contains 16 residues. CDR3 coding DNA: TGTGCCAGCAGCCCGCCCCTACAGGGCTCGAACACTGAAGCTTTCTTT. This codes for CASSPPLQGSNTEAFF.

The chain uses TRBV4-2 and TRBJ2-7; 7 bases match TRBD2. Germline V gene lookup returns CDR1 LGHNA and CDR2 YNFKEQ. This CDR3 contains 14 residues. V lost 2 bases, J lost 5 bases, and 6 bases stayed unmatched. The DNA of the CDR3 is TGTGCCAGCAGCCAAAGCGGGGTTAGTGACGAGCAGTACTTC. Its protein product is CASSQSGVSDEQYF.

The chain links TRBV21-1 to TRBJ2-7; TRBD1, the D gene given by the table, was not confirmed from the DNA. TRBV21-1 is labeled a pseudogene. The CDR3 sequence is 14 residues long. Here the CDR3 reads CASSNRQGEHEQYF. The CDR3 nucleotides read TGTGCCAGCAGCAATAGACAGGGGGAACACGAGCAGTACTTC.